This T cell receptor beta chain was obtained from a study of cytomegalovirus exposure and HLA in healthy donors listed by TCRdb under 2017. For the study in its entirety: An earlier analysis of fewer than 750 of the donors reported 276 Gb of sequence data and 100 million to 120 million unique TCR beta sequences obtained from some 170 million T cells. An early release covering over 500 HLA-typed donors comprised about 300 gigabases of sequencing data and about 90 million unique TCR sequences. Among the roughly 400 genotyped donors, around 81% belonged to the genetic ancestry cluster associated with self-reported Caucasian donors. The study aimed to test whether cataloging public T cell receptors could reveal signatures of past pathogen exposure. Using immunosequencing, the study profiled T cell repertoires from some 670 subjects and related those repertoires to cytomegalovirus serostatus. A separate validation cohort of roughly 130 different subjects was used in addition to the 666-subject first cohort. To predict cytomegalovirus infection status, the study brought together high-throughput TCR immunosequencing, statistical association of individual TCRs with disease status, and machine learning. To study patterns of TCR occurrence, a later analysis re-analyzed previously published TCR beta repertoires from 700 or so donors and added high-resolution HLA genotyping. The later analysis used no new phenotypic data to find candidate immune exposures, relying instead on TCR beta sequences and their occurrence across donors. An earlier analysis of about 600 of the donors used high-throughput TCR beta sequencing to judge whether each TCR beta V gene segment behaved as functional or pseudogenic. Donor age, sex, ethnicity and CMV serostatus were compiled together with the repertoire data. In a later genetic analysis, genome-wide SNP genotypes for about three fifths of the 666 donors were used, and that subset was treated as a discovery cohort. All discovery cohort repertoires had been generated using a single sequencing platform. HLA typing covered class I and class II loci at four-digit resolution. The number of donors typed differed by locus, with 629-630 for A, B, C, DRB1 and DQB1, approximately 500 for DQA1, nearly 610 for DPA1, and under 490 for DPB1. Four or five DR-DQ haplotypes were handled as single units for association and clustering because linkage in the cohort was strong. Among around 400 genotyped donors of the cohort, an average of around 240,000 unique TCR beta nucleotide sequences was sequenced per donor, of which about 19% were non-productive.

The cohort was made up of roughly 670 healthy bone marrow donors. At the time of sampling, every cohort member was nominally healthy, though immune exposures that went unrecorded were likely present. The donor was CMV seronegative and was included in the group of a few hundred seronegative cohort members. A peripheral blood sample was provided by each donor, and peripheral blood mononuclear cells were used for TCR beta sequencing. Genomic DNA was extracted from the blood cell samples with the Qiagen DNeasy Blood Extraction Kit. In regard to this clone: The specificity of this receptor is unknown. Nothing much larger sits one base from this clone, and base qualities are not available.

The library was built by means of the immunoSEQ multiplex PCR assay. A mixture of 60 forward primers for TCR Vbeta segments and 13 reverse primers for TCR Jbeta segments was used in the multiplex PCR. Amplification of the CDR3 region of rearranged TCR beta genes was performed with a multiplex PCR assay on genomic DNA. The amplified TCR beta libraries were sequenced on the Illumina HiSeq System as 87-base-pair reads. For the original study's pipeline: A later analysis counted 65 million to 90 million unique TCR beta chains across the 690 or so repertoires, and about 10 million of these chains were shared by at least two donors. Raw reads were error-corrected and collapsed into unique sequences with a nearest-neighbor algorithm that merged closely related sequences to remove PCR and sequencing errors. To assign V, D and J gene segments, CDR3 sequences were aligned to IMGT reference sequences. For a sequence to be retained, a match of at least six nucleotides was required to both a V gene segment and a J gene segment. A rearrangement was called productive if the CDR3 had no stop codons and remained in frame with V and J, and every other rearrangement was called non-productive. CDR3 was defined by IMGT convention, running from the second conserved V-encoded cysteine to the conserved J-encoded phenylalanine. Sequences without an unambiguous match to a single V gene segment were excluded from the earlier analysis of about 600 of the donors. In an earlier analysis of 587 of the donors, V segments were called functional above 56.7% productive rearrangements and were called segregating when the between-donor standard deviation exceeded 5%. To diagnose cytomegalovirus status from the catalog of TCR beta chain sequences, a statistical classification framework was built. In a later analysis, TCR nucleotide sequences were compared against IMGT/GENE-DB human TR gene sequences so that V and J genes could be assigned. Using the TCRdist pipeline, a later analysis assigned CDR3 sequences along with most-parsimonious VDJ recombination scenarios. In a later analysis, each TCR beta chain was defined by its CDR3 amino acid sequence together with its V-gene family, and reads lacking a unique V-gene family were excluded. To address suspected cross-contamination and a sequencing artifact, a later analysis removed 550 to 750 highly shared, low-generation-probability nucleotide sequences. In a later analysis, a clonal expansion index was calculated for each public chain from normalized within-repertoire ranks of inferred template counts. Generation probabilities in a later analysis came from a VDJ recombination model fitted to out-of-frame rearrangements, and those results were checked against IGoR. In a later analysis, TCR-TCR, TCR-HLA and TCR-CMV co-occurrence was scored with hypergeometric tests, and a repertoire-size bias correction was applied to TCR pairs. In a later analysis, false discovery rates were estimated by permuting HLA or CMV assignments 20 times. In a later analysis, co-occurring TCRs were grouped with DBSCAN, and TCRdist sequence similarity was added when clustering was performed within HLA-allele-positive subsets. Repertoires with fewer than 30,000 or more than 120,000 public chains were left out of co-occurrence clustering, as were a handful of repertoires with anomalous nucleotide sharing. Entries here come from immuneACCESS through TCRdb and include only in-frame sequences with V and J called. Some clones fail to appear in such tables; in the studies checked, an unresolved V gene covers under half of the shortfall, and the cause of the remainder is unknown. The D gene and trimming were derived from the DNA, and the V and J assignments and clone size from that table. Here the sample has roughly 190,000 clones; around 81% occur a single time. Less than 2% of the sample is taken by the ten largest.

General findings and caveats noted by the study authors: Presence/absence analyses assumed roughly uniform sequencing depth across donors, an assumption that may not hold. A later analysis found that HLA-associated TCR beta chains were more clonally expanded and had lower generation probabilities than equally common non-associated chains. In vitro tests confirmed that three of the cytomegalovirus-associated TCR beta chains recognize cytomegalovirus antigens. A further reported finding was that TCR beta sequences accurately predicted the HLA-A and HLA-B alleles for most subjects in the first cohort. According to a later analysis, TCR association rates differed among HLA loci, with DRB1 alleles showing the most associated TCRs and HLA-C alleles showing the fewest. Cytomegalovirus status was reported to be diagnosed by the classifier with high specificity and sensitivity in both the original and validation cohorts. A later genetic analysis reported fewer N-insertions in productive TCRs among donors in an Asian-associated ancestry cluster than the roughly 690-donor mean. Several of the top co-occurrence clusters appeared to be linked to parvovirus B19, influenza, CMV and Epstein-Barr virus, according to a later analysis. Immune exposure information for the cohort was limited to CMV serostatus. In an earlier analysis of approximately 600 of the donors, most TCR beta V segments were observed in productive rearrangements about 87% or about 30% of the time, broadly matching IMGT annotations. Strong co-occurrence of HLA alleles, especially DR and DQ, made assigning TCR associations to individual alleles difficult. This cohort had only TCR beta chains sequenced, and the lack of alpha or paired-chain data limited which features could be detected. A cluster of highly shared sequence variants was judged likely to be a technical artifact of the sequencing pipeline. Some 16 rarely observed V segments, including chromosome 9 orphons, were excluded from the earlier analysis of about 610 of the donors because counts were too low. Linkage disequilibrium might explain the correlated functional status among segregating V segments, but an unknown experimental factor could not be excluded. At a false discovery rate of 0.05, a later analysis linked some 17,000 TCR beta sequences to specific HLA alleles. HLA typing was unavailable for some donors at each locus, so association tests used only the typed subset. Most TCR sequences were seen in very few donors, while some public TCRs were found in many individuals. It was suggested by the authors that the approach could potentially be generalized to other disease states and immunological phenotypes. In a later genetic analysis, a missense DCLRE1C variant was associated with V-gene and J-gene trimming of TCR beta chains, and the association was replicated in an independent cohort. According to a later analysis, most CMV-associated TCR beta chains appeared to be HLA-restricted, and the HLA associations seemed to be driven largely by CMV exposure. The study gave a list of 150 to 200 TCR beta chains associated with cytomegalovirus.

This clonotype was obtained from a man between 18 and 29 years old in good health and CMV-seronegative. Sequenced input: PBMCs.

The bases are TGTGCCAGCAGCAAAGAAAGCGGAGCCAGCAATCAGCCCCAGCATTTT. The resulting protein is CASSKESGASNQPQHF. The V and J segments used are TRBV21-1 and TRBJ1-5. TRBV21-1 is termed a pseudogene. The CDR3 measures 16 amino acids from cysteine to phenylalanine. Only the CDR3 DNA is retained, 48 bases long and in frame from the first base.